Below, 21 T cell receptor beta chains from the same sample are listed, as sequenced in a study of PD-L1 blockade in urothelial cancer. Repertoires were generated with immunoSEQ multiplex PCR, while TCRdb's copy carries only in-frame clones and drops some. The repertoire holds under 55,000 clones, with about 88% as singletons. Specified time point: pretreatment peripheral blood. Sample: PBMCs, taken around atezolizumab (anti-PD-L1) treatment. These TCRs come from a man between 65 and 85 years old with urothelial cancer.

The chain has TRBV7-8 and TRBJ1-2; TRBD1 matches 7 bases. The CDR3 totals 15 residues. Germline loops: CDR1 SGHVS, CDR2 FQNEAQ. V lost 5 bases, J lost 3 bases, and 9 bases stayed unmatched. Here the CDR3 reads CASSPTGTDDYGYTF. The CDR3 DNA reads TGTGCCAGCAGCCCTACCGGGACAGATGACTATGGCTACACCTTC.

The V and J genes are TRBV9 and TRBJ2-1, with 12 bases aligning to TRBD2. This CDR3 has 15 residues. V gave up 6 bases and J gave up 10 bases; unmatched junction bases: 11. Per germline, CDR1 SGDLS and CDR2 YYNGEE. CDR3 in DNA: TGTGCCAGCAACCTACTAGCGGGGGGTAGGGAGGAGCAGTTCTTC. Encoded protein: CASNLLAGGREEQFF. The full variable domain, with the rest looked up from reference TRBV9 and TRBJ2-1, is DSGVTQTPKHLITATGQRVTLRCSPRSGDLSVYWYQQSLDQGLQFLIQYYNGEERAKGNILERFSAQQFPDLHSELNLSSLELGDSALYFCASNLLAGGREEQFFGPGTRLTVL.

This clone was observed once. The gene calls are TRBV5-1 and TRBJ2-1, with TRBD1 matching 9 bases. The CDR3 loop spans 15 amino acids. J was trimmed by 7 bases and V by 8 bases; bases with no gene match: 13. From germline, CDR1 is SGHRS and CDR2 YFSETQ. The CDR3 loop is CASSRGDRDRNEQFF. The CDR3 nucleotides read TGCGCCAGTTCGAGGGGGGACAGGGATAGGAATGAGCAGTTCTTC.

The CDR3 spells CASSFINRGNTGELFF. DNA of the CDR3: TGCGCCAGCAGCTTCATCAACAGGGGGAACACCGGGGAGCTGTTTTTT. The chain recombines TRBV5-1 with TRBJ2-2; TRBD1 matches at 7 bases. V was clipped by 2 bases and J by 1 base; unmatched bases: 5. There are 16 residues in the CDR3. Germline V gene lookup returns CDR1 SGHRS and CDR2 YFSETQ.

The chain joins TRBV7-6 to TRBJ2-3; 7 positions match TRBD2. The CDR3 covers 14 residues. With V trimmed by 5 bases and J by 1 base, 3 bases remained unmatched. In germline, CDR1 is SGHVS, CDR2 FNYEAQ. CDR3 amino acids: CASSRGGGTDTQYF. CDR3 DNA sequence: TGTGCCAGCAGCCGCGGGGGAGGCACAGATACGCAGTATTTT.

CDR3 protein: CASSQENYGYTF. The CDR3 DNA follows: TGTGCCAGCAGCCAAGAGAATTATGGCTACACCTTC. The J gene is TRBJ1-2, the V gene TRBV11-1, with D unresolved. Trimming pared 5 bases from V and 5 bases from J, leaving 9 bases between. CDR1 and CDR2 from the germline V gene are SGHAT and FQDESV (reference sequence). The CDR3 is 12 residues long.

This chain uses TRBV5-1 with TRBJ2-2; D not resolved. Germline assignment: CDR1 SGHRS and CDR2 YFSETQ. The CDR3 is made up of 15 amino acids. V gave up 1 base and J gave up 0 bases, with 7 bases separating them. The DNA of the CDR3 is TGCGCCAGCAGCTTGCGGAGTTCGAACACCGGGGAGCTGTTTTTT. It translates to CASSLRSSNTGELFF.

V is TRBV30 and J is TRBJ2-5, with D possibly TRBD1 on 6 matching bases. The germline CDR1 and CDR2 sequences are GTSNPN and SVGIG (reference sequence). The CDR3 length is 14 residues. V was shortened by 3 bases and J by 1 base, with 12 bases between the two germline ends. CDR3 DNA: TGTGCCTGGAGCGATGGACAGATCCAAGAGACCCAGTACTTC. It translates to CAWSDGQIQETQYF. Together with reference TRBV30 and TRBJ2-5, the CDR3 gives the full variable domain: SQTIHQWPATLVQPVGSPLSLECTVEGTSNPNLYWYRQAAGRGLQLLFYSVGIGQISSEVPQNLSASRPQDRQFILSSKKLLLSDSGFYLCAWSDGQIQETQYFGPGTRLLVL.

The V call is TRBV4-3, the J call TRBJ1-2; 8 bases fit TRBD1. V was clipped by 4 bases and J by 8 bases; unmatched bases: 6. The CDR3 runs to 13 residues. Germline CDR1 LGHNA, CDR2 YSLEER. CDR3 sequence: CASSPDRVGGYTF. The CDR3 nucleotides are TGCGCCAGCAGCCCGGACAGGGTCGGGGGCTACACCTTC.

CDR3 sequence (DNA): TGTGCCAGCAGCTTAGATAGGCTAGCGGGATCGACGCAGTTCTTC. Translation gives CASSLDRLAGSTQFF. The V gene is TRBV11-2, the J gene TRBJ2-1; 9 nucleotides agree with TRBD2. J gave up 12 bases and V 0 bases, and 9 bases lay outside the gene matches. CDR3 length: 15 residues. Per the germline V gene, CDR1 is SGHAT and CDR2 is FQNNGV.

This CDR3 reads CATSRVASGTEAFF. The CDR3 nucleotides read TGTGCCACCAGCAGAGTGGCCTCGGGCACTGAAGCTTTCTTT. The chain recombines TRBV15 with TRBJ1-1; D is uncertain. V shed 1 base and J shed 4 bases, with 10 bases lying between them. The V gene's germline CDR1 is LNHNV and CDR2 YYDKDF (reference sequence). CDR3 length: 14 residues.

J is TRBJ1-1 and V is TRBV15; the D gene is possibly TRBD1 (5 bases). With 1 base removed from V and 4 bases from J, the gap between germline ends came to 13 bases. This CDR3 region has 15 residues. The germline CDR1 and CDR2 sequences are LNHNV and YYDKDF (reference sequence). The CDR3 region is CATSRVPGDRTEAFF. CDR3 nucleotide sequence: TGTGCCACCAGCAGAGTTCCGGGGGATCGCACTGAAGCTTTCTTT.

The V call is TRBV30, the J call TRBJ1-2; D is possibly TRBD1 (6 bases). Germline CDR1 and CDR2: GTSNPN and SVGIG (reference sequence). Trimming left V 4 bases short and J 4 bases short, with 10 bases between. This CDR3 is built from 12 residues. Here the CDR3 reads CAWTGEGYGYTF. Written as DNA, the CDR3 is TGTGCCTGGACAGGGGAGGGCTATGGCTACACCTTC.

This chain links TRBV18 with TRBJ1-1; D might be TRBD1 (6 bases). With 8 bases removed from V and 3 bases from J, the gap between germline ends came to 13 bases. This CDR3 is 13 amino acids long. Germline lookup yields CDR1 KGHSH and CDR2 LQKENI. CDR3 nucleotides: TGTGCCAGCCCCTTAAACAGGGACACTGAAGCTTTCTTT. It translates to CASPLNRDTEAFF.

The V and J genes are TRBV5-4 and TRBJ2-1; the match to TRBD2 covers 10 bases. From germline, CDR1 is SGHNT and CDR2 YYREEE (reference sequence). CDR3 size: 14 residues. After removal of 3 bases from V and 5 bases from J, the junction contained 2 bases not matched to a gene. The CDR3 is CASSSLAGDNEQFF. DNA of the CDR3: TGTGCCAGCAGCTCCCTAGCGGGGGACAATGAGCAGTTCTTC.

CDR3 loop: CASLVGARMNTEAFF. In nucleotides, the CDR3 is TGTGCCAGCCTAGTTGGCGCACGGATGAACACTGAAGCTTTCTTT. The gene calls are TRBV6-1 and TRBJ1-1; D is ambiguous. CDR1 is MNHNS, CDR2 SASEGT, per germline. Trimming removed 8 bases from V and 0 bases from J, with 16 bases in between. The CDR3 consists of 15 residues.

This chain connects TRBV7-2 to TRBJ1-2; 8 bases are shared with TRBD1. Trimming took 5 bases from V and 6 from J; bases not matched to a gene: 5. The CDR3 contains 13 residues. Germline V gene data show CDR1 as SGHTA and CDR2 as FQGNSA. The CDR3 spells CASSIQTGDGYTF. DNA for the CDR3: TGTGCCAGCAGCATACAGACAGGGGATGGCTACACCTTC. The whole variable domain, remainder taken from reference TRBV7-2 and TRBJ1-2, is GAGVSQSPSNKVTEKGKDVELRCDPISGHTALYWYRQSLGQGLEFLIYFQGNSAPDKSGLPSDRFSAERTGGSVSTLTIQRTQQEDSAVYLCASSIQTGDGYTFGSGTRLTVV.

The gene calls are TRBV18 and TRBJ2-3; the D is unclear. Germline CDR1 is KGHSH and CDR2 is LQKENI. The CDR3 runs 13 residues. With 3 bases removed from V and 0 bases from J, the gap between germline ends came to 4 bases. In DNA, the CDR3 is TGTGCCAGCTCACCCTTGAGCACAGATACGCAGTATTTT. Its protein is CASSPLSTDTQYF. Based on the CDR3 plus reference TRBV18 and TRBJ2-3, the full variable domain is NAGVMQNPRHLVRRRGQEARLRCSPMKGHSHVYWYRQLPEEGLKFMVYLQKENIIDESGMPKERFSAEFPKEGPSILRIQQVVRGDSAAYFCASSPLSTDTQYFGPGTRLTVL.

V is TRBV15 and J is TRBJ2-1, with 8 bases identical to TRBD2. In germline, CDR1 is LNHNV, CDR2 YYDKDF (reference sequence). J gave up 7 bases and V 4 bases, and 12 bases lay outside the gene matches. The CDR3 has 16 residues. The DNA of the CDR3 is TGTGCCACCAGCACACAGTGGGCGGGAGGTGGTAATGAGCAGTTCTTC. As protein: CATSTQWAGGGNEQFF.

V gene TRBV19 combines with J gene TRBJ2-1; 16 bases are shared with TRBD2. The junction had 4 bases not matched to a gene; V was cut back by 6 bases and J by 8 bases. The CDR3 loop spans 15 amino acids. Germline CDR1 reads LNHDA; CDR2 reads SQIVND (reference sequence). The CDR3 DNA reads as TGTGCCAGTAGGCTCGGGACTAGCGGGAGGGATGAGCAGTTCTTC. Protein sequence: CASRLGTSGRDEQFF.

This clone was picked up a small number of times. The chain joins TRBV28 to TRBJ2-2; 9 bases agree with TRBD2. V lost 5 bases and J lost 4; bases outside the gene matches: 11. CDR1 and CDR2 from the germline V gene are MDHEN and SYDVKM. This CDR3 has 17 residues. The CDR3 loop reads CASSTRLAGLLTGELFF. CDR3 in DNA: TGTGCCAGCAGTACCCGGCTAGCGGGACTTCTCACCGGGGAGCTGTTTTTT.